The clone carrying this T cell receptor beta chain came up once. The antigen is unknown. A junction end diverges from the germline sequence, so it may reflect a read error. Treatment noted: roughly 11-day PBMC culture with coronavirus spike peptide pools or control peptides (ViraFEST assay). Under the ViraFEST approach, antigen-specific T cells were expanded with peptide pools and TCRs subsequently sequenced. The data belong to a study of vaccination and CD4 T cells after COVID-19. Overall study results and limits: Reactive clonotype counts went from median about 20 after infection to 35 to 40 after vaccination, nonsignificantly.

Once obtained from cultured CD4+ T cells, the DNA was sequenced using the Oncomine TCR Beta short-read assay. TCRdb re-called the PCR reads with MiXCR, one entry per CDR3 protein. This repertoire shows 12,000 to 15,000 distinct CDR3 sequences, around half found once; its top ten account for roughly 7.6%. The CDR3 runs to 15 residues. The germline CDR1 and CDR2 sequences are MNHNS and SASEGT. The chain uses TRBV6-1 and TRBJ2-1, with TRBD2 identical over 10 bases. The sample comprised CD4+ T cells from blood, cultured in vitro. The clonotype originates from a human donor who had recovered from COVID-19. The CDR3 DNA reads TGTGCCAGCAGTCAAGCGGGAGGGAGGTACAATGAGCAGTTCTTC. This sequence encodes CASSQAGGRYNEQFF.